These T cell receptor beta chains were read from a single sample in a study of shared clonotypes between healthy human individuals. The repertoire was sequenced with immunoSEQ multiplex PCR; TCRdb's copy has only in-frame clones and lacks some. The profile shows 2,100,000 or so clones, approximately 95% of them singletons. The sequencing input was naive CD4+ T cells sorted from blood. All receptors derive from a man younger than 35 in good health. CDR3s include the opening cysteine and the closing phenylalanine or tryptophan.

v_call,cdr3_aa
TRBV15,CATGAGGTAYEQYF
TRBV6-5,CASRPTVGSNQPQHF
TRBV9,CASSVGGGSGNTIYF
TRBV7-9,CASSLAGTSNGYTF
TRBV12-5,CASGWGQGNFGNTIYF
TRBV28,CASTSRFLATNEKLFF
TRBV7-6,CASSLYPQGSYEQYF
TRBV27,CASSLTSGLPAGELFF
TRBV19,CASSIVWGAYDGYTF
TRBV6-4,CASSDSGAPGGYTF
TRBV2,CASNTGLAGQETQYF
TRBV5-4,CASSSDGGYYGYTF
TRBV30,CAWSGTEEKLFF
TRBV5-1,CASSSRQGLNTEAFF
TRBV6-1,CASSEAGQDYGYTF
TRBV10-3,CATAGDGSNEQFF
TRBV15,CATSRALTGGETQYF
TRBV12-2,CASRLSGGYDYNEQFF
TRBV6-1,CASRSGPPPYEQFF
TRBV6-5,CASRSRDTFYEQYF
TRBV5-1,CASSLEGARLAKNIQYF